Listed below are T cell receptor beta chains from one sample, sequenced in a study of cytomegalovirus exposure and HLA in healthy donors. The assay was immunoSEQ multiplex PCR, and TCRdb's table has in-frame clones only and misses some. Of some 170,000 clones in the sample, roughly 80% are singletons; the top ten hold more than 3.5%. Sequenced sample: PBMCs. The receptors stem from a man aged 25 to 40 in good health and CMV-seropositive. Both conserved end residues are part of each CDR3. Each record gives: V gene, clone size, D gene, J gene, CDR3 protein, CDR3 DNA. D genes are given only for firm matches. The listing skips clone size in some rows; elsewhere it reads once, few, many or a size class.

v_gene: TRBV27; abundance: .; d_gene: .; j_gene: TRBJ1-4; CDR3aa: CASSLRGTNEKLFF; CDR3nt: TGTGCCAGCAGTTTGAGAGGGACTAATGAAAAACTGTTTTTT
v_gene: TRBV28; abundance: .; d_gene: .; j_gene: TRBJ2-2; CDR3aa: CASRTLTGELFF; CDR3nt: TGTGCCAGCAGAACACTAACCGGGGAGCTGTTTTTT
v_gene: TRBV6-5; abundance: few; d_gene: .; j_gene: TRBJ1-6; CDR3aa: CASRPDSSYNSPLHF; CDR3nt: TGTGCCAGCAGACCGGACAGCTCCTATAATTCACCCCTCCACTTT
v_gene: TRBV4-1; abundance: .; d_gene: TRBD1; j_gene: TRBJ2-7; CDR3aa: CASSQDRDRGKYF; CDR3nt: TGCGCCAGCAGCCAAGATCGGGACAGGGGGAAGTACTTC
v_gene: TRBV9; abundance: once; d_gene: .; j_gene: TRBJ1-1; CDR3aa: CASSVGAGLSNTEAFF; CDR3nt: TGTGCCAGCAGCGTAGGGGCGGGACTGTCGAACACTGAAGCTTTCTTT
v_gene: TRBV7-8; abundance: .; d_gene: .; j_gene: TRBJ2-7; CDR3aa: CASSIGEHRGGAYEQYF; CDR3nt: TGTGCCAGCAGCATCGGAGAACACAGGGGGGGGGCCTACGAGCAGTACTTC
v_gene: TRBV6-5; abundance: .; d_gene: TRBD2; j_gene: TRBJ2-3; CDR3aa: CASRWGGLATDTQYF; CDR3nt: TGTGCCTCACGATGGGGGGGACTAGCGACAGATACGCAGTATTTT
v_gene: TRBV6-5; abundance: .; d_gene: .; j_gene: TRBJ2-2; CDR3aa: CASRRDTGELFF; CDR3nt: TGTGCCAGCAGGCGAGACACCGGGGAGCTGTTTTTT
v_gene: TRBV6-5; abundance: .; d_gene: .; j_gene: TRBJ2-4; CDR3aa: CASSYSSALAKNIQYF; CDR3nt: TGTGCCAGCAGTTACTCCAGCGCGTTAGCCAAAAACATTCAGTACTTC
v_gene: TRBV15; abundance: .; d_gene: .; j_gene: TRBJ1-1; CDR3aa: CATSAGAFGEAFF; CDR3nt: TGTGCCACCAGCGCCGGAGCTTTCGGAGAAGCTTTCTTT
v_gene: TRBV6-1; abundance: .; d_gene: TRBD1; j_gene: TRBJ1-1; CDR3aa: CASTDRGTNTEAFF; CDR3nt: TGTGCCAGCACTGACAGGGGAACGAACACTGAAGCTTTCTTT
v_gene: TRBV9; abundance: .; d_gene: TRBD1; j_gene: TRBJ1-4; CDR3aa: CASSARQGTTNEKLFF; CDR3nt: TGTGCCAGCAGCGCCAGACAGGGGACAACTAATGAAAAACTGTTTTTT
v_gene: TRBV6-4; abundance: .; d_gene: .; j_gene: TRBJ2-7; CDR3aa: CASNSPWEQYF; CDR3nt: TGTGCCAGCAACTCACCCTGGGAGCAGTACTTC
v_gene: TRBV5-1; abundance: few; d_gene: TRBD2; j_gene: TRBJ2-3; CDR3aa: CASSSSSSGGALDTQYF; CDR3nt: TGCGCCAGCAGCTCTTCGTCTAGCGGGGGGGCCTTGGATACGCAGTATTTT
v_gene: TRBV25-1; abundance: .; d_gene: .; j_gene: TRBJ1-4; CDR3aa: CASSRLESLEKLFF; CDR3nt: TGTGCCAGCAGCCGCCTGGAGAGTCTGGAAAAACTGTTTTTT
v_gene: TRBV10-3; abundance: .; d_gene: TRBD1; j_gene: TRBJ1-5; CDR3aa: CASSPTGEKQPQHF; CDR3nt: TGTGCCAGCAGCCCGACAGGGGAGAAGCAGCCCCAGCATTTT
v_gene: TRBV25-1; abundance: few; d_gene: .; j_gene: TRBJ1-1; CDR3aa: CASSEWSSEAFF; CDR3nt: TGTGCCAGCAGTGAATGGAGTAGTGAAGCTTTCTTT
v_gene: TRBV5-1; abundance: .; d_gene: TRBD1; j_gene: TRBJ1-4; CDR3aa: CASTGQGEKLFF; CDR3nt: TGCGCCAGCACCGGACAGGGAGAAAAACTGTTTTTT
v_gene: TRBV11-2; abundance: .; d_gene: .; j_gene: TRBJ1-2; CDR3aa: CASSSQGGLYGYTF; CDR3nt: TGTGCCAGCAGCTCCCAGGGAGGACTCTATGGCTACACCTTC
v_gene: TRBV7-6; abundance: .; d_gene: .; j_gene: TRBJ2-1; CDR3aa: CASSSGTHNEQFF; CDR3nt: TGTGCCAGCAGCTCCGGGACTCACAATGAGCAGTTCTTC
v_gene: TRBV5-6; abundance: few; d_gene: TRBD2; j_gene: TRBJ2-1; CDR3aa: CASLAGGYNEQFF; CDR3nt: TGTGCCAGCCTAGCGGGGGGTTACAATGAGCAGTTCTTC
v_gene: TRBV18; abundance: .; d_gene: .; j_gene: TRBJ1-1; CDR3aa: CASSPVLQGAEAFF; CDR3nt: TGTGCCAGCTCACCTGTTTTACAGGGCGCTGAAGCTTTCTTT
v_gene: TRBV9; abundance: .; d_gene: .; j_gene: TRBJ2-7; CDR3aa: CASSVAAGYSYEQYF; CDR3nt: TGTGCCAGCAGCGTAGCTGCAGGGTACTCCTACGAGCAGTACTTC
v_gene: TRBV5-1; abundance: .; d_gene: .; j_gene: TRBJ2-3; CDR3aa: CASSIQGPGTDTQYF; CDR3nt: TGCGCCAGCAGCATACAGGGTCCGGGGACAGATACGCAGTATTTT
v_gene: TRBV6-1; abundance: .; d_gene: TRBD1; j_gene: TRBJ1-1; CDR3aa: CASSADRVGNTEAFF; CDR3nt: TGTGCCAGCAGTGCGGACAGGGTGGGGAACACTGAAGCTTTCTTT
v_gene: TRBV11-3; abundance: .; d_gene: TRBD1; j_gene: TRBJ2-2; CDR3aa: CASSFQGAIGGELFF; CDR3nt: TGTGCCAGCAGCTTTCAGGGGGCAATAGGCGGGGAGCTGTTTTTT
v_gene: TRBV27; abundance: once; d_gene: .; j_gene: TRBJ1-4; CDR3aa: CASRRDRSEKLFF; CDR3nt: TGTGCCAGCAGGCGGGATAGGAGTGAAAAACTGTTTTTT
v_gene: TRBV28; abundance: .; d_gene: .; j_gene: TRBJ2-5; CDR3aa: CASSLQGSETQYF; CDR3nt: TGTGCCAGCAGTTTACAGGGGAGTGAGACCCAGTACTTC
v_gene: TRBV5-1; abundance: once; d_gene: .; j_gene: TRBJ1-1; CDR3aa: CASSLGRPEVRYYTEAFF; CDR3nt: TGCGCCAGCAGCTTGGGACGCCCCGAGGTCCGGTATTACACTGAAGCTTTCTTT
v_gene: TRBV4-1; abundance: .; d_gene: .; j_gene: TRBJ2-7; CDR3aa: CASSPYEGPGTYEQYF; CDR3nt: TGCGCCAGCAGCCCCTACGAAGGGCCGGGGACCTACGAGCAGTACTTC
v_gene: TRBV5-4; abundance: .; d_gene: .; j_gene: TRBJ1-6; CDR3aa: CASSFQGSPLHF; CDR3nt: TGTGCCAGCAGTTTTCAGGGCTCACCCCTCCACTTT
v_gene: TRBV29-1; abundance: .; d_gene: .; j_gene: TRBJ1-2; CDR3aa: CSVETVYGYTF; CDR3nt: TGCAGCGTCGAGACAGTCTATGGCTACACCTTC
v_gene: TRBV5-1; abundance: .; d_gene: .; j_gene: TRBJ1-3; CDR3aa: CAPRGGACSGNTIYF; CDR3nt: TGCGCCCCGCGGGGGGGGGCTTGCTCTGGAAACACCATATATTTT
v_gene: TRBV30; abundance: .; d_gene: .; j_gene: TRBJ1-3; CDR3aa: CAWRSRGLSSGNTIYF; CDR3nt: TGTGCCTGGAGGTCCAGGGGCCTCAGCTCTGGAAACACCATATATTTT
v_gene: TRBV11-2; abundance: .; d_gene: .; j_gene: TRBJ2-3; CDR3aa: CASSFWGRSTDTQYF; CDR3nt: TGTGCCAGCAGCTTCTGGGGGAGGAGCACAGATACGCAGTATTTT
v_gene: TRBV2; abundance: .; d_gene: .; j_gene: TRBJ1-6; CDR3aa: CASSTQGHSPLHF; CDR3nt: TGTGCCAGCAGTACACAGGGCCATTCACCCCTCCACTTT
v_gene: TRBV5-1; abundance: .; d_gene: .; j_gene: TRBJ2-3; CDR3aa: CASSLSWGRKDTQYF; CDR3nt: TGCGCCAGCAGCTTGAGCTGGGGCCGGAAAGATACGCAGTATTTT